Listed below are T cell receptor beta chains from one sample, sequenced in a study of shared clonotypes between healthy human individuals. Sequencing used immunoSEQ multiplex PCR; TCRdb keeps in-frame clones, though not all of them. The table lists 650,000 to 750,000 clones, about two thirds of them singletons. The sequencing sample was made of memory CD4+ T cells sorted from blood. Receptor source: a young woman in good health. CDR3s include the opening cysteine and the closing phenylalanine or tryptophan. A D gene is named only where the DNA matches it firmly. Expanded clones get a size class; other rows say once, few or many, or leave the size out.

size,J,D,V,DNA,CDR3
NA,TRBJ2-1,TRBD2,TRBV5-1,TGCGCCAGCAGCTACGATCTAGCGGGAGGGTGGAATGAGCAGTTCTTC,CASSYDLAGGWNEQFF
once,TRBJ1-1,TRBD1,TRBV5-1,TGCGCCAGTAAACAGGGGGCGGAGAACACTGAAGCTTTCTTT,CASKQGAENTEAFF
NA,TRBJ2-1,NA,TRBV2,TGTGCCAGCAGCGTTGACAGAAACAATGAGCAGTTCTTC,CASSVDRNNEQFF
few,TRBJ1-5,NA,TRBV19,TGTGCCAGTAACAGGGTGATCGGCAATCAGCCCCAGCATTTT,CASNRVIGNQPQHF
few,TRBJ1-5,NA,TRBV11-2,TGTGCCAGCAGCTTAGAAGGGGGTTCCAATCAGCCCCAGCATTTT,CASSLEGGSNQPQHF
NA,TRBJ1-2,NA,TRBV28,TGTGCCAGCTATGATGGTTTGGGTAACTATGGCTACACCTTC,CASYDGLGNYGYTF
NA,TRBJ2-5,TRBD1,TRBV19,TGTGCCAGTAGTCAAACAGGGGGCGCGGGTGAGACCCAGTACTTC,CASSQTGGAGETQYF
few,TRBJ1-5,NA,TRBV27,TGTGCCAGCAGTTTATCCAGTCCCAAAGTTTCAGCCCAGCATTTT,CASSLSSPKVSAQHF
once,TRBJ1-4,NA,TRBV15,TGTGCCACCAGCAGGGATCAGGGGTCTGAAAAACTGTTTTTT,CATSRDQGSEKLFF
few,TRBJ1-2,NA,TRBV19,TGTGCCAGTAGTAGCACGAGAGGTAACTATGGCTACACCTTC,CASSSTRGNYGYTF
NA,TRBJ1-2,NA,TRBV21-1,TGTGCCAGCAGCACTCCAGGGTTGTATGGCTACACCTTC,CASSTPGLYGYTF
NA,TRBJ1-2,NA,TRBV9,TGTGCCAGCAGCGCCAAAGGACCACGTTCGGTACAGGAGCTCTATGGCTACACCTTC,CASSAKGPRSVQELYGYTF
NA,TRBJ2-3,TRBD2,TRBV7-9,TGTGCCAGCAGCTTAAGTAGCGGGAGGTTAACAGATACGCAGTATTTT,CASSLSSGRLTDTQYF